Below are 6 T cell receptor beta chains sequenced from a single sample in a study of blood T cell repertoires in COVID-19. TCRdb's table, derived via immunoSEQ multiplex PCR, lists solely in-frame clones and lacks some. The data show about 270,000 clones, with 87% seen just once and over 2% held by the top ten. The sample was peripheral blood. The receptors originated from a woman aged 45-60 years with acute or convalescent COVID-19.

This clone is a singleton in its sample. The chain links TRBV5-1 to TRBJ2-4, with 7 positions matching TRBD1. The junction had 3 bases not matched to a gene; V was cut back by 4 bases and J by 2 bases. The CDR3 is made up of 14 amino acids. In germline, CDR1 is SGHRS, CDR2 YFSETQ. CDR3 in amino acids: CASSEDRSKNIQYF. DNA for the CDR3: TGCGCCAGCAGCGAGGACAGGTCCAAAAACATTCAGTACTTC.

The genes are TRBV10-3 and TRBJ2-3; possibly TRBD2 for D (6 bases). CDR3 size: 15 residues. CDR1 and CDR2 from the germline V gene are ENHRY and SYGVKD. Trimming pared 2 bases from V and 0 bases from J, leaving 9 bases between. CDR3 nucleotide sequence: TGTGCCATCAGTGAGGGAGGGTTGAGCACAGATACGCAGTATTTT. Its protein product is CAISEGGLSTDTQYF.

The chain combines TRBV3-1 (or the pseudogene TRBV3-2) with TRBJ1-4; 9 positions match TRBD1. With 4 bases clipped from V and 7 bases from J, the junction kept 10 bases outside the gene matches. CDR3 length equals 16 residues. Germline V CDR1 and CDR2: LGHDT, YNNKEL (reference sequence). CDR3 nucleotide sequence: TGTGCCAGCAGCCGAGGACCGGGACAGGGCGCTGAAAAACTGTTTTTT. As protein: CASSRGPGQGAEKLFF.

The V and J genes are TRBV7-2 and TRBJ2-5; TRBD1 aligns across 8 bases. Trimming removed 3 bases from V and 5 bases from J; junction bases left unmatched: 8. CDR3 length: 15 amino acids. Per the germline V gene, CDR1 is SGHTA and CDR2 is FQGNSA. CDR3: CASSLAGGRAETQYF. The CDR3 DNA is TGTGCCAGCAGCTTGGCAGGGGGCCGTGCGGAGACCCAGTACTTC.

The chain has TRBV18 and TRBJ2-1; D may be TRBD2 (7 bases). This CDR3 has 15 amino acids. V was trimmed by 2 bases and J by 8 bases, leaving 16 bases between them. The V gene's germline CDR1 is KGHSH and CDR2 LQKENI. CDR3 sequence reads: CASSPGTPRGDEQFF. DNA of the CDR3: TGTGCCAGCTCACCAGGGACACCCCGGGGGGATGAGCAGTTCTTC.

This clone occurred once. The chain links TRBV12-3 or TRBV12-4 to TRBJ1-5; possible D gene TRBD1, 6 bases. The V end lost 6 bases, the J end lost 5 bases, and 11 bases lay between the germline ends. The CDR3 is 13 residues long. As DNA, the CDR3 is TGTGCCAGCAGCACAGGGACCCATCAGCCCCAGCATTTT. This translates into CASSTGTHQPQHF.